This TCR beta chain is drawn from a study of high-grade serous ovarian cancer treatment subgroups. At the level of the study: Mean per sample: about 15,000 reads, several thousand unique TCR beta rearrangements. Study-wide results and limits: TCR relatedness rose with neoantigen level and trended with mutation load. Same-patient tumor repertoires overlapped at about 0.095 to 0.8; different patients barely overlapped.

On this clone itself: Its antigen is still unknown.

The J segment lost 0 bases and the V segment lost 2 bases, leaving 3 bases of the junction unmatched. The CDR3 length is 16 residues. The germline gives CDR1 MNHEY, CDR2 SVGAGI. The tumor samples were collected prior to definitive surgery or chemotherapy. TCRdb's table, derived via immunoSEQ multiplex PCR, lists solely in-frame clones and lacks some. The data contain roughly 15,000 clones, around 85% of them singletons. This chain links TRBV6-5 with TRBJ2-2; 7 bases line up with TRBD1. Sequencing was done on a sample of tumor tissue. The TCR sequence derives from a human donor with high-grade serous ovarian cancer. The CDR3 is CASSYVDRTNTGELFF. The DNA for the CDR3 is TGTGCCAGCAGTTACGTGGACAGGACGAACACCGGGGAGCTGTTTTTT.